Below are 24 T cell receptor beta chains sequenced from a single sample in a study of cytomegalovirus exposure and HLA in healthy donors. 13 Jbeta primers and 60 Vbeta primers were used for the PCR. Produced via immunoSEQ multiplex PCR; TCRdb's table is partial and in-frame only. The sample lists 90,000 or so clones, over 70% seen once, with roughly 25% in the top ten. Sequencing used PBMCs. Receptors originate from a woman in her fifties or sixties in good health and CMV-seropositive.

This chain connects TRBV7-9 to TRBJ2-3; 14 bases fit TRBD2. This CDR3 region has 16 residues. V lost 8 bases, J lost 5 bases, and 9 bases stayed unmatched. Germline V CDR1 and CDR2: SEHNR, FQNEAQ (reference sequence). The CDR3 nucleotides are TGTGCCAGCGGTGGGACTAGCGGGAGTGTTGGAGATACGCAGTATTTT. This sequence encodes CASGGTSGSVGDTQYF.

The V call is TRBV6-1, the J call TRBJ1-2; D not certain. Per germline, CDR1 MNHNS and CDR2 SASEGT. V was trimmed by 4 bases and J by 13 bases, leaving 19 bases between them. The CDR3 extends over 13 amino acids. CDR3 amino acids: CASSGETAEAGTF. The CDR3 nucleotides are TGTGCCAGCAGTGGGGAGACCGCAGAGGCAGGCACCTTC.

The chain recombines TRBV27 with TRBJ1-1; 7 bases map to TRBD1. The CDR3 runs to 14 residues. Per germline, CDR1 MNHEY and CDR2 SMNVEV (reference sequence). J gave up 5 bases and V 5 bases, and 8 bases lay outside the gene matches. This CDR3 is CASSSRGLRTEAFF. CDR3 bases: TGTGCCAGCAGTAGTAGGGGGCTGAGAACTGAAGCTTTCTTT.

The CDR3, as DNA: TGTGCCAGCAGCAGATCTTTCGTCCAAGAGACCCAGTACTTC. This translates into CASSRSFVQETQYF. The chain employs TRBV27 and TRBJ2-5; D gene unclear. Trimming took 6 bases from V and 1 from J, leaving 12 bases between them. CDR1 MNHEY and CDR2 SMNVEV come from the germline V gene (reference sequence). The CDR3 is 14 residues long.

The rearrangement links TRBV6-1 to TRBJ1-1; tentatively, D is TRBD1 (6 bases). This CDR3 spans 13 amino acids. Per germline, CDR1 MNHNS and CDR2 SASEGT. Between the trimmed V and J ends, which lost 8 bases and 1 base, there was a span of 11 bases. The CDR3, as DNA: TGTGCCAGCGCTTCAGGGGCGAACACTGAAGCTTTCTTT. Residues: CASASGANTEAFF.

This clone was seen a handful of times. The V gene is TRBV2, the J gene TRBJ2-1; 11 bases are shared with TRBD2. CDR1 and CDR2 (germline): SNHLY, FYNNEI. J was trimmed by 4 bases and V by 5 bases; bases with no gene match: 4. The CDR3 runs to 15 residues. The CDR3 DNA reads TGTGCCAGCAGTCGAACTAGCGGGGGTTACAATGAGCAGTTCTTC. This gives the protein CASSRTSGGYNEQFF. Drawing the rest from reference TRBV2 and TRBJ2-1, the complete variable domain is EPEVTQTPSHQVTQMGQEVILRCVPISNHLYFYWYRQILGQKVEFLVSFYNNEISEKSEIFDDQFSVERPDGSNFTLKIRSTKLEDSAMYFCASSRTSGGYNEQFFGPGTRLTVL.

This clone was observed a single time. The chain is built from TRBV5-1 and TRBJ1-5; D unresolved. V lost 4 bases to trimming and J lost 0 bases, with 11 bases between them. CDR1 SGHRS and CDR2 YFSETQ come from the germline V gene. CDR3 size: 15 residues. In DNA, the CDR3 is TGCGCCAGCAGCCCGGATGGAGGTAGCAATCAGCCCCAGCATTTT. It yields the protein CASSPDGGSNQPQHF.

The chain combines TRBV2 with TRBJ1-4, with D hard to call. There are 15 residues in the CDR3. Germline values: CDR1 SNHLY, CDR2 FYNNEI. Trimming left V 4 bases short and J 8 bases short, with 17 bases between. The CDR3 is CASSVYDSLREKLFF. The CDR3 DNA follows: TGTGCCAGCAGTGTTTATGACTCCCTGAGGGAAAAACTGTTTTTT.

The V and J genes are TRBV7-2 and TRBJ1-1; D gene uncertain. Trimming took 2 bases from V and 10 from J, leaving 14 bases between them. The CDR3 totals 13 residues. CDR1 and CDR2 (germline): SGHTA, FQGNSA. CDR3 region: CASSLYEVPGAFF. DNA for the CDR3: TGTGCCAGCAGCTTATACGAGGTCCCGGGAGCTTTCTTT.

This rearrangement joins TRBV11-2 to TRBJ1-2; D unclear. The CDR3 spans 14 residues. Trimming took 4 bases from V and 2 from J, leaving 11 bases between them. Germline assignment: CDR1 SGHAT and CDR2 FQNNGV. CDR3 DNA: TGTGCCAGCAGCTCTCTAACGAGGAACTATGGCTACACCTTC. This codes for CASSSLTRNYGYTF.

The chain links TRBV30 to TRBJ1-1, with TRBD1 as a possible D gene (5 bases). Per germline, CDR1 GTSNPN and CDR2 SVGIG (reference sequence). The length of the CDR3 is 14 residues. V lost 4 bases to trimming and J lost 6 bases, with 18 bases between them. CDR3 sequence (DNA): TGTGCCTGGATTAAAGGGGCTATGGTTTCTGAAGCTTTCTTT. Translating it yields CAWIKGAMVSEAFF. The variable domain in full, completed from reference TRBV30 and TRBJ1-1, reads SQTIHQWPATLVQPVGSPLSLECTVEGTSNPNLYWYRQAAGRGLQLLFYSVGIGQISSEVPQNLSASRPQDRQFILSSKKLLLSDSGFYLCAWIKGAMVSEAFFGQGTRLTVV.

The chain combines TRBV2 with TRBJ1-5; no reliable D call. The germline gives CDR1 SNHLY, CDR2 FYNNEI. The V end lost 3 bases, the J end lost 5 bases, and 5 bases lay between the germline ends. CDR3 length: 12 residues. DNA for the CDR3: TGTGCCAGCAGTGACGAGGATCAGCCCCAGCATTTT. It translates to CASSDEDQPQHF.

CDR3 protein: CASRGGRGIASEQHV. In DNA, the CDR3 is TGTGCCAGCCGGGGCGGGCGGGGTATTGCTAGCGAGCAGCACGTC. The chain carries TRBV6-1 and TRBJ2-7; possibly TRBD2 for D (6 bases). The length of the CDR3 is 15 residues. Germline CDR1 is MNHNS and CDR2 is SASEGT.

This rearrangement joins TRBV5-6 to TRBJ2-7; D gene unclear. V was pared by 0 bases and J by 5 bases, with 3 bases between. The CDR3 runs to 11 residues. Per germline, CDR1 SGHDT and CDR2 YYEEEE. As DNA, the CDR3 is TGTGCCAGCAGCTTGGCCAACGAGCAGTACTTC. It translates to CASSLANEQYF.

This chain joins TRBV7-8 and TRBJ2-7; 8 nucleotides agree with TRBD2. With V trimmed by 0 bases and J by 3 bases, 4 bases remained unmatched. CDR1 and CDR2 from the germline V gene are SGHVS and FQNEAQ. CDR3 length: 15 residues. The CDR3 spells CASSLAGGVIYEQYF. The CDR3 bases are TGTGCCAGCAGCTTAGCCGGGGGGGTCATCTACGAGCAGTACTTC.

This rearrangement joins TRBV19 to TRBJ1-2; 8 bases match TRBD1. The junction had 10 bases not matched to a gene; V was cut back by 3 bases and J by 7 bases. This CDR3 spans 15 amino acids. The germline V gene encodes CDR1 LNHDA and CDR2 SQIVND (reference sequence). CDR3 sequence: CASSIGFRGRSGYTF. The CDR3, as DNA: TGTGCCAGTAGTATCGGTTTCAGGGGGCGCTCTGGCTACACCTTC.

This chain connects TRBV5-4 to TRBJ2-1, with 12 bases matching TRBD2. V lost 4 bases and J lost 0; bases outside the gene matches: 5. The CDR3 contains 17 residues. Germline CDR1 and CDR2: SGHNT and YYREEE (reference sequence). The CDR3 bases are TGTGCCAGCAGCAAGACTAGCGGGGGACCCTCCTACAATGAGCAGTTCTTC. The encoded protein is CASSKTSGGPSYNEQFF.

This clone has a handful of counts. V is TRBV4-1 and J is TRBJ1-6; the D gene is possibly TRBD1 (5 bases). Between the trimmed V and J ends, which lost 11 bases and 5 bases, there was a span of 19 bases. The CDR3 is 15 amino acids. Germline lookup yields CDR1 MGHRA and CDR2 YSYEKL. The CDR3 DNA reads as TGCGCCGGCGGAGGGGAACAGATAAATAATTCACCCCTCCACTTT. Translating gives CAGGGEQINNSPLHF.

The rearrangement joins TRBV5-1 to TRBJ2-5, with 9 bases fitting TRBD2. V was clipped by 2 bases and J by 1 base; unmatched bases: 6. The CDR3 extends over 16 amino acids. Per germline, CDR1 SGHRS and CDR2 YFSETQ. CDR3 bases: TGCGCCAGCAGCTTCGGGCTAGCGGGGTTCCAAGAGACCCAGTACTTC. Amino acid sequence: CASSFGLAGFQETQYF.

The chain couples TRBV12-5 to TRBJ2-1, with D unclear. CDR3 length: 15 amino acids. V was trimmed by 4 bases and J by 2 bases, leaving 12 bases between them. Per the germline V gene, CDR1 is LGHNT and CDR2 is FRNRAP. CDR3 loop: CASGSLTEPYNEQFF. The CDR3 nucleotides are TGTGCTAGTGGTTCTCTAACGGAGCCCTACAATGAGCAGTTCTTC.

The chain couples TRBV7-8 to TRBJ2-7; 8 positions agree with TRBD2. The CDR3 spans 14 residues. Germline assignment: CDR1 SGHVS and CDR2 FQNEAQ. With 4 bases clipped from V and 0 bases from J, the junction kept 2 bases outside the gene matches. CDR3 sequence (DNA): TGTGCCAGCAGCTATAGCGGGGACTCCTACGAGCAGTACGTC. Protein sequence: CASSYSGDSYEQYV.

The chain couples TRBV6-1 to TRBJ1-6; 10 bases line up with TRBD1. With V trimmed by 6 bases and J by 7 bases, 6 bases remained unmatched. The CDR3 contains 15 residues. The V gene's germline CDR1 is MNHNS and CDR2 SASEGT. DNA of the CDR3: TGTGCCAGCAGCCCCTTGACAGGGGGCAATTCACCCCTCCACTTT. Translation: CASSPLTGGNSPLHF.

The J gene is TRBJ2-3, the V gene TRBV30, with D possibly matching TRBD2 (5 bases). V was trimmed by 0 bases and J by 0 bases, leaving 16 bases between them. The length of the CDR3 is 17 residues. Germline V CDR1 and CDR2: GTSNPN, SVGIG (reference sequence). Here the CDR3 reads CAWSVLPGGPSTDTQYF. CDR3 DNA sequence: TGTGCCTGGAGTGTACTGCCGGGCGGGCCGAGCACAGATACGCAGTATTTT.

The chain links TRBV11-3 to TRBJ2-7; D not certain. V was pared by 6 bases and J by 5 bases, with 14 bases between. Germline-derived CDR1 and CDR2 are SGHNT and YENEEA. The CDR3 has 13 residues. CDR3 sequence reads: CASSLGIVNEQYF. The CDR3, as DNA: TGTGCCAGCAGTCTCGGTATAGTAAACGAGCAGTACTTC.